This TCR beta chain stems from a study of blood T cell repertoires in COVID-19. At the level of the study: PBMCs, B-cell-depleted T cells, or T cells provided the cDNA or gDNA that made up the material.

V shed 2 bases and J shed 7 bases, with 17 bases lying between them. The germline V gene encodes CDR1 SEHNR and CDR2 FQNEAQ (reference sequence). The CDR3 has 15 amino acids. Per the original methods: Cell counts per sample came from amplifying reference gene primers. The assay was immunoSEQ multiplex PCR, and TCRdb's table has in-frame clones only and misses some. For V, J and clone size, that table is used; D and trimming come from the DNA. The sample has 70,000 to 85,000 clones; around four fifths are singletons. The rearrangement links TRBV7-9 to TRBJ1-1; D ambiguous. Sequencing was carried out using peripheral blood. The source of this sequence is a man at least 80 years old with active or convalescent COVID-19. The CDR3 loop is CASSLLRAGVGEAFF. CDR3 coding DNA: TGTGCCAGCAGCTTACTGAGGGCAGGCGTTGGTGAAGCTTTCTTT.